The clone carrying this T cell receptor beta chain was counted between two and nine times. In the authors' workflow: Reference gene primers were amplified, and this amplification served to estimate nucleated cell counts. The assay was immunoSEQ multiplex PCR, and TCRdb's table has in-frame clones only and misses some. The DNA gave D and trimming, while V, J and clone size come from that table. The sample includes approximately 500,000 clones, over 75% of them seen just once. With 3 bases removed from V and 2 bases from J, the gap between germline ends came to 9 bases. Germline CDR1 LNHNV, CDR2 YYDKDF (reference sequence). CDR3 length: 14 amino acids. This specimen comes from a study of blood T cell repertoires in COVID-19. For the study at large: There were acute and convalescent COVID-19 samples, and they came from the United States, Italy and Spain. PBMCs, B-cell-depleted T cells, or T cells were the source of the cDNA or gDNA that made up the material.

The sample comprised peripheral blood. The chain carries TRBV15 and TRBJ2-3, with D uncertain. This clonotype was obtained from a human donor in a cohort sampled during active COVID-19. This CDR3 reads CATSSRLNTDTQYF. In DNA form, the CDR3 reads TGTGCCACCAGCAGCCGACTGAACACAGATACGCAGTATTTT.